The clone carrying this T cell receptor beta chain was found a few times. The entry originates in a study of T-cell reconstitution after alpha-beta-depleted transplantation in children. During its preparation, the TCRbeta library received unique molecular identifiers. TCRdb ran MiXCR on the PCR reads and lists one entry per CDR3 protein. Counted here are about 270,000 distinct CDR3 sequences, more than 8% occurring once; the ten biggest clones make up around 10%. The CDR3 loop spans 16 amino acids. Germline V lookup: CDR1 SNHLY, CDR2 FYNNEI. The ends were cut back, 5 bases at V and 1 base at J, with 18 bases in the middle.

The receptor comes from a human donor who donated a stem cell graft to a child with SCID. Sequencing used PBMCs from the stem cell graft donor, obtained from the stem cell graft. This chain joins TRBV2 and TRBJ2-7, with D perhaps TRBD1 or TRBD2 (7 bases each). CDR3 region: CASSTGEGAPSYEQYF. The CDR3 coding sequence is TGTGCCAGCAGTACGGGGGAGGGGGCGCCTTCCTACGAGCAGTACTTC.